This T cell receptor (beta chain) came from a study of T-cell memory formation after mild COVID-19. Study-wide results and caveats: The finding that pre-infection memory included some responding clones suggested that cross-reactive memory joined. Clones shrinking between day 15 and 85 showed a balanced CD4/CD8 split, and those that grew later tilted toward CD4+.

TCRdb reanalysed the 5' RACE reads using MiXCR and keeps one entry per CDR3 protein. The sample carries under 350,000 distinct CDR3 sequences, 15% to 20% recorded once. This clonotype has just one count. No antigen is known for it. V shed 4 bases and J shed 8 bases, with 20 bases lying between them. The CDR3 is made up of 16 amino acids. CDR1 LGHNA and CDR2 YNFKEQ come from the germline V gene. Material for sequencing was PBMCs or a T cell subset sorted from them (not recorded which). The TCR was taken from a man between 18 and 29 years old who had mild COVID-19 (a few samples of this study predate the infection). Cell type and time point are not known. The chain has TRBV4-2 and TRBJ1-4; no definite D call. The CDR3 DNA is TGTGCCAGCAGCCCCGGTTGGATGTGGGGTGGCGAAAAACTGTTTTTT. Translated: CASSPGWMWGGEKLFF.